These 4 T cell receptor beta chains were all obtained from the same sample, sequenced in a study of blood T cells in healthy people across ages. Together with a sample-barcoded 5' primer, a J-beta primer mix was included in a second PCR lasting roughly 7 to 11 cycles. Each CDR3 protein is one row after TCRdb ran MiXCR on the 5' RACE reads. The sample yields over 1,300,000 distinct CDR3 sequences, roughly 59% seen once. Material: blood. These receptor sequences come from a man younger than 35 in good health.

The J gene is TRBJ2-4, the V gene TRBV2, with D perhaps assigned TRBD1 or TRBD2 (5 bases each). The J call is in doubt because the DNA end fits TRBJ2-7 better. The CDR3 has 15 residues. CDR1 is SNHLY and CDR2 is FYNNEI in the germline V gene. This CDR3 reads CASSDGDPDFGEQYF. CDR3 DNA sequence: TGTGCCAGCAGTGACGGGGACCCTGACTTTGGCGAGCAGTACTTC.

V is TRBV20-1 and J is TRBJ1-1; 10 nucleotides agree with TRBD1. Germline V gene data show CDR1 as DFQATT and CDR2 as SNEGSKA (reference sequence). The CDR3 contains 12 residues. Trimming removed 5 bases from V and 6 bases from J; junction bases left unmatched: 3. CDR3 bases: TGCAGTGCTGGGACAGGGGTCCCTGAAGCTTTCTTT. This encodes CSAGTGVPEAFF.

The chain recombines TRBV30 with TRBJ2-5, with 8 bases fitting TRBD2. The J call could be wrong; TRBJ2-7 is a better fit for the DNA end. The CDR3 loop spans 13 amino acids. CDR1 is GTSNPN and CDR2 is SVGIG in the germline V gene (reference sequence). CDR3 in amino acids: CAWSRGAGDEQYF. In DNA form, the CDR3 reads TGTGCCTGGAGTCGTGGAGCGGGAGACGAGCAGTACTTC.

The V call is TRBV6-6, the J call TRBJ2-4; D not certain. This CDR3 has 15 residues. V gave up 6 bases and J gave up 1 base, with 13 bases separating them. Germline assignment: CDR1 MNHNY and CDR2 SVGAGI (reference sequence). The CDR3 spells CASSPLLSAKNIQYF. The CDR3 coding sequence is TGTGCCAGCAGCCCCCTTCTGTCGGCCAAAAACATTCAGTACTTC.